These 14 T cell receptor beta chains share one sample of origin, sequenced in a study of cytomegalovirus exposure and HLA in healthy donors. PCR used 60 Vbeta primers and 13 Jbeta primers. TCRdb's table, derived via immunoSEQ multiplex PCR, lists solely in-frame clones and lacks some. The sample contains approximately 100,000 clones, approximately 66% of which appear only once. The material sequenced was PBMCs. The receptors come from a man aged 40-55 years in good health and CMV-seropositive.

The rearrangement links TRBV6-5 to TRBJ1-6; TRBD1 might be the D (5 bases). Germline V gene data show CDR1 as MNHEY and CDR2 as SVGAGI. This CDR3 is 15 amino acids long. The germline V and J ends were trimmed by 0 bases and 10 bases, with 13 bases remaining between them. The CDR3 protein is CASSYSVTANSPLHF. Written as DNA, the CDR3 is TGTGCCAGCAGTTACTCGGTGACAGCCAACTCACCCCTCCACTTT.

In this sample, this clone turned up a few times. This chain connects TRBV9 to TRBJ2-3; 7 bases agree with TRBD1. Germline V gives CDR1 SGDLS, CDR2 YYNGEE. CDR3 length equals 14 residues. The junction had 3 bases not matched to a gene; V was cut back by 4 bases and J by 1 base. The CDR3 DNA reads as TGTGCCAGCAGCACAGGGGTTCGCACAGATACGCAGTATTTT. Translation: CASSTGVRTDTQYF.

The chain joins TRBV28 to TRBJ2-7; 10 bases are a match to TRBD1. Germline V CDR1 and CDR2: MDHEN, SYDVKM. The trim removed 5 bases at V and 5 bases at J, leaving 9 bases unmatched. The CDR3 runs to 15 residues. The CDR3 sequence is CASSAGQGYGDEQYF. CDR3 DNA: TGTGCCAGCAGTGCGGGACAGGGGTATGGCGACGAGCAGTACTTC. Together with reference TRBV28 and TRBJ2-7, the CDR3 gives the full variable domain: DVKVTQSSRYLVKRTGEKVFLECVQDMDHENMFWYRQDPGLGLRLIYFSYDVKMKEKGDIPEGYSVSREKKERFSLILESASTNQTSMYLCASSAGQGYGDEQYFGPGTRLTVT.

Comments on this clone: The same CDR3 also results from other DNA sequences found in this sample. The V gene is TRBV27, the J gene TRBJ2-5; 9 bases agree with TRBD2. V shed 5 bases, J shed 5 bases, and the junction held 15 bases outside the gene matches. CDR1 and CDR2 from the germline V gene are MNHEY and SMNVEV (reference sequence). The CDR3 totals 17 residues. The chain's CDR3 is CASSPLRGGRARETQYF. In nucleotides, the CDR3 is TGTGCCAGCAGTCCACTCAGGGGCGGGAGGGCTCGGGAGACCCAGTACTTC.

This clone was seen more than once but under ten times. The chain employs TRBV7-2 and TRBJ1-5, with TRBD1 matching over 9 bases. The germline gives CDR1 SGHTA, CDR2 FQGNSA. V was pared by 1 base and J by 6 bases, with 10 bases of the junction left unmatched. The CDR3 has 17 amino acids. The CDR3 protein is CASSLEGTGFRTQPQHF. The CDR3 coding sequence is TGTGCCAGCAGCTTAGAAGGGACAGGGTTTCGTACTCAGCCCCAGCATTTT.

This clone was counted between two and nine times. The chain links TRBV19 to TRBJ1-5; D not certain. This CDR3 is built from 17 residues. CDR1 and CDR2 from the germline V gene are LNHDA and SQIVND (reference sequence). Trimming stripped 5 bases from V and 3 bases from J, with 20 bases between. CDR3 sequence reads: CASSGEEGKGNNQPQHF. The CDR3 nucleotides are TGTGCCAGTAGTGGAGAGGAGGGCAAGGGAAACAATCAGCCCCAGCATTTT.

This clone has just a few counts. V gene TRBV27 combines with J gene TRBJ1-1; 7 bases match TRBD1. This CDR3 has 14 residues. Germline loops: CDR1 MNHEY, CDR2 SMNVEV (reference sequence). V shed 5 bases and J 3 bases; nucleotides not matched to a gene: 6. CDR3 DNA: TGTGCCAGCAGTCCCAGACAGGGTCACACTGAAGCTTTCTTT. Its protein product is CASSPRQGHTEAFF.

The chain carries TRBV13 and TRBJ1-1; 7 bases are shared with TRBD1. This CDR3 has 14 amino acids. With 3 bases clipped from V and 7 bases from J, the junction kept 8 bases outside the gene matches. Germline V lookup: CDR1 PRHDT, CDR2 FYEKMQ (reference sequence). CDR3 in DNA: TGTGCCAGCAGCTTGAACCTCGACAGGGTTGAAGCTTTCTTT. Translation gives CASSLNLDRVEAFF.

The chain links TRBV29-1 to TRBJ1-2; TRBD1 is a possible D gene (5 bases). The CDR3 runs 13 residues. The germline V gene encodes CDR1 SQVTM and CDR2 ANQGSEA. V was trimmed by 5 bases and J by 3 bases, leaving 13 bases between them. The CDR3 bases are TGCAGCGTTCTTCCCGGGGGGGACTATGGCTACACCTTC. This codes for CSVLPGGDYGYTF.

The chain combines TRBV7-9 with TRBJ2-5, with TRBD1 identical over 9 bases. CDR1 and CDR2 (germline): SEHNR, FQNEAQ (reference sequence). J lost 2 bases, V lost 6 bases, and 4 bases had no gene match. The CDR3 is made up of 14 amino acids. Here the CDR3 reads CASSPGQGQETQYF. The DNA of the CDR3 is TGTGCCAGCAGTCCGGGACAGGGACAAGAGACCCAGTACTTC.

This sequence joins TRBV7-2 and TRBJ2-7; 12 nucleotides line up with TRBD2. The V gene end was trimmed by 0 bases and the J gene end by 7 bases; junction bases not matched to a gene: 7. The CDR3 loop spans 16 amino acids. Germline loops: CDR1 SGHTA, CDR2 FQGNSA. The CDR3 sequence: CASSLALAGGPGEQYF. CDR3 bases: TGTGCCAGCAGCTTAGCGCTAGCGGGAGGGCCGGGAGAGCAGTACTTC. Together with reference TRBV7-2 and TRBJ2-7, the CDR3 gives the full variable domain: GAGVSQSPSNKVTEKGKDVELRCDPISGHTALYWYRQSLGQGLEFLIYFQGNSAPDKSGLPSDRFSAERTGGSVSTLTIQRTQQEDSAVYLCASSLALAGGPGEQYFGPGTRLTVT.

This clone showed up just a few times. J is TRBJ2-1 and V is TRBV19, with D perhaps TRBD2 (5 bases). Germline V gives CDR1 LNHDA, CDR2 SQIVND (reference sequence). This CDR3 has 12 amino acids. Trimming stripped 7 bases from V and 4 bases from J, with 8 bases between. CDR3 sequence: CASNGVYNEQFF. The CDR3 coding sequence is TGTGCCAGTAACGGGGTTTACAATGAGCAGTTCTTC.

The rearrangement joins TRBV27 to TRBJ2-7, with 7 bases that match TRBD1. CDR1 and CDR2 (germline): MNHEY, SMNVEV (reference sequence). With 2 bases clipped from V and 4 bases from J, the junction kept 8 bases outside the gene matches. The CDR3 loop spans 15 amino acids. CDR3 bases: TGTGCCAGCAGTTTAAAGGGGGCTAAAGGGTACGAGCAGTACTTC. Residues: CASSLKGAKGYEQYF.

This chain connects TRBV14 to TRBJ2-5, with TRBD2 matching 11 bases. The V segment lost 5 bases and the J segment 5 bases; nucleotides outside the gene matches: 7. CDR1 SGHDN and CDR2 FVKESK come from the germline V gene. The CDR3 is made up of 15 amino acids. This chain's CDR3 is CASSMTSGDSETQYF. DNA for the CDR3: TGTGCCAGCAGCATGACTAGCGGGGACTCGGAGACCCAGTACTTC.